This T cell receptor (beta chain) is drawn from a study of cytomegalovirus exposure and HLA in healthy donors. With 1 base removed from V and 3 bases from J, the gap between germline ends came to 9 bases. Germline CDR1 is SGHTA and CDR2 is FQGNSA. The CDR3 is 15 amino acids. No record was made of this donor's CMV serostatus. Vbeta (60) and Jbeta (13) primers were used in the PCR. Only in-frame clones appear in the TCRdb table, and some are missing; sequencing was by immunoSEQ multiplex PCR. The sample lists 200,000 to 250,000 clones, over 65% occurring once. The V gene is TRBV7-2, the J gene TRBJ2-2; D might be TRBD2 (6 bases). Input material: PBMCs. The sequence was obtained from a human donor in good health. CDR3 in DNA: TGTGCCAGCAGCTTAGTTCGGGGGTACACCGGGGAGCTGTTTTTT. As protein: CASSLVRGYTGELFF.